Included here is one T cell receptor (beta chain) sequence, with context. What it binds is not known. The PBMCs were taken from around 9 ml of fresh peripheral blood. The sample comes from a study of T cells in Graves' hyperthyroidism and ophthalmopathy. Study-level information: The blood sample was taken at first diagnosis, before treatment began.

Study-wide results and caveats: The model predicted ophthalmopathy a median around 6.5 months before onset.

The CDR3 regions of TCR beta were amplified from RNA transcripts. Initially, a first-round RT-PCR of the TCR CDR3 employed the HTBI primer set. TCRdb independently ran MiXCR on the multiplex PCR reads; one entry per CDR3 protein. The sample lists 350,000 or so distinct CDR3 sequences; 15% to 20% were seen once. This receptor was taken from a woman in her thirties or forties with Graves' ophthalmopathy. The sample consisted of blood.

CDR3 residues: CASSQDPATVNTGELFF. CDR3 sequence (DNA): TGCGCCAGCAGCCAAGACCCCGCGACAGTTAACACCGGGGAGCTGTTTTTT. The chain carries TRBV4-1 and TRBJ2-2, with a possible D match to TRBD1 (5 bases). The length of the CDR3 is 17 residues. Per germline, CDR1 MGHRA and CDR2 YSYEKL. V was trimmed by 0 bases and J by 2 bases, leaving 13 bases between them.